The following is a T cell receptor beta chain sequence with its context. The junction departs from the called germline gene at one end, perhaps through a read error. The read is 3 residues too short to cover the CDR3 end, so that end is filled in from the germline J gene. The CDR3 has 13 residues. Per the germline V gene, CDR1 is LGHNA and CDR2 is YNFKEQ. The data were obtained in a study of T cells in women clearing cervical HPV infection. Study-wide background: Controls' single incident HPV16 infection cleared within 12 months without precancer.

Repertoires were generated with immunoSEQ multiplex PCR, while TCRdb's copy carries only in-frame clones and drops some. This sample's table reports roughly 30,000 clones. Sequenced input: blood buffy coat. The chain carries TRBV4-2 and TRBJ2-3, with a possible D match to TRBD2 (5 bases). This clonotype originated in a woman aged 18-70 years with a cervical HPV16 infection that either progressed to CIN3+ or cleared (not recorded which). CDR3 DNA (partial): TGCGCCAGCAGCCAAGGACGAGGGGATACG. This encodes CASSQGRGDT. The entire CDR3 sequence reads CASSQGRGDTQYF.